What follows are 3 T cell receptor beta chains derived from one specimen sequenced in a study of CD8 T cells in ankylosing spondylitis. TCRdb reanalysed the 5' RACE reads using MiXCR and keeps one entry per CDR3 protein. This sample yields under 850,000 distinct CDR3 sequences, of which under 20% are seen a single time; under 20% belongs to the top ten. For these receptors, no antigen is known. General observations from the study: Roughly 8 highly homologous variants made up a TCR beta motif that seemed to typify ankylosing spondylitis blood.

Sequencing was done on a sample of blood, either unsorted or a sorted T cell fraction (not recorded which). Receptors were obtained from a male donor with ankylosing spondylitis.

This rearrangement joins TRBV28 to TRBJ2-7; D may be TRBD1 or TRBD2 (5 bases each). Trimming left V 5 bases short and J 6 bases short, with 11 bases between. This CDR3 contains 12 residues. Germline values: CDR1 MDHEN, CDR2 SYDVKM. The DNA for the CDR3 is TGTGCCAGCAGTGAGGGGTTGGGCGAGCAGTACTTC. Amino acid sequence: CASSEGLGEQYF.

This clonotype was seen repeatedly, ten times or more. The genes are TRBV5-1 and TRBJ2-2; 10 nucleotides agree with TRBD2. Looked up from germline, CDR1 is SGHRS and CDR2 is YFSETQ. The CDR3 has 16 amino acids. J lost 0 bases, V lost 3 bases, and 2 bases had no gene match. The DNA for the CDR3 is TGCGCCAGCAGCTCCCTAGCGGGGGCGAACACCGGGGAGCTGTTTTTT. This gives the protein CASSSLAGANTGELFF.

This clonotype occurred a few times. The J gene is TRBJ2-7, the V gene TRBV3-1; no firm D call. The germline V gene has CDR1 LGHDT and CDR2 YNNKEL (reference sequence). The CDR3 has 14 residues. The V end lost 0 bases, the J end lost 3 bases, and 9 bases lay between the germline ends. CDR3 in amino acids: CASSQDRLGYEQYF. The CDR3 DNA reads TGTGCCAGCAGCCAAGATCGATTGGGCTACGAGCAGTACTTC.